The 17 T cell receptor beta chains in this list originate from one sample, sequenced in a study of blood T cell repertoires in COVID-19. Data came from immunoSEQ multiplex PCR; TCRdb stores just in-frame clones and leaves some out. The repertoire consists of 85,000 to 90,000 clones, with 87% occurring once and the leading ten covering over 0.95%. The source material was peripheral blood. The receptors here all came from a human donor in a cohort sampled during active COVID-19.

The chain joins TRBV19 to TRBJ2-5; 8 bases fit TRBD2. Germline V gives CDR1 LNHDA, CDR2 SQIVND (reference sequence). The junction had 8 bases not matched to a gene; V was cut back by 1 base and J by 4 bases. This CDR3 is built from 16 residues. CDR3 region: CASSIGGAGGRETQYF. As DNA, the CDR3 is TGTGCCAGTAGTATAGGGGGTGCGGGGGGCCGAGAGACCCAGTACTTC.

The chain has TRBV7-9 and TRBJ2-7; D not certain. The length of the CDR3 is 14 residues. CDR1 is SEHNR, CDR2 FQNEAQ, per germline (reference sequence). V dropped 0 bases and J dropped 9 bases, with 15 bases sitting between them. The DNA of the CDR3 is TGTGCCAGCAGCTTAGCGCTAGGTCCGCCGGGGCAGTACTTC. This encodes CASSLALGPPGQYF.

The chain employs TRBV7-3 and TRBJ2-3, with a weak D call TRBD2 (6 bases). The length of the CDR3 is 16 residues. Trimming cost V 0 bases and J 6 bases, with 16 bases left between them. Germline loops: CDR1 SGHTA, CDR2 FQGTGA. CDR3 nucleotide sequence: TGTGCCAGCAGCTTAACGAAAACTAGCCAGGGCGATACGCAGTATTTT. It yields the protein CASSLTKTSQGDTQYF.

CDR3 protein: CASSSTGNTEAFF. CDR3 in DNA: TGTGCCAGCAGCTCAACAGGGAACACTGAAGCTTTCTTT. The V call is TRBV7-9, the J call TRBJ1-1; the D gene is possibly TRBD1 (5 bases). Trimming stripped 4 bases from V and 1 base from J, with 7 bases between. CDR1 SEHNR and CDR2 FQNEAQ come from the germline V gene (reference sequence). The CDR3 is 13 amino acids.

V gene TRBV5-1 combines with J gene TRBJ1-1; TRBD1 matches 12 bases. With 1 base clipped from V and 2 bases from J, the junction kept 6 bases outside the gene matches. CDR3 length: 17 residues. From germline, CDR1 is SGHRS and CDR2 YFSETQ. The CDR3, as DNA: TGCGCCAGCAGCTTGTTCGGGACAGGGGGCTTTAACACTGAAGCTTTCTTT. This translates into CASSLFGTGGFNTEAFF.

The V gene is TRBV7-3, the J gene TRBJ2-6; TRBD2 might be the D (6 bases). The CDR3 loop spans 16 amino acids. Germline V gene data show CDR1 as SGHTA and CDR2 as FQGTGA. Trimming removed 5 bases from V and 0 bases from J, with 11 bases in between. CDR3 sequence: CASSRDGSSGANVLTF. The CDR3 DNA reads as TGTGCCAGCAGCCGAGACGGGAGCTCTGGGGCCAACGTCCTGACTTTC.

CDR3 region: CASSLFRGSETQYF. In DNA, the CDR3 is TGTGCCAGCAGTTTGTTTAGAGGGAGTGAGACCCAGTACTTC. The V and J genes are TRBV28 and TRBJ2-5, with TRBD2 as a possible D gene (5 bases). CDR1 and CDR2 (germline): MDHEN, SYDVKM. Between the trimmed V and J ends, which lost 3 bases and 5 bases, there was a span of 13 bases. This CDR3 region has 14 residues.

The rearrangement uses TRBV18 and TRBJ2-1, with TRBD2 as a possible D gene (6 bases). The CDR3 consists of 14 residues. With 0 bases removed from V and 5 bases from J, the gap between germline ends came to 8 bases. The germline gives CDR1 KGHSH, CDR2 LQKENI. CDR3 sequence reads: CASSPPEGNNEQFF. The CDR3 region has the DNA TGTGCCAGCTCACCACCGGAGGGGAACAATGAGCAGTTCTTC.

This clone was picked up a small number of times. This chain connects TRBV30 to TRBJ1-5; 7 positions agree with TRBD1. The germline CDR1 and CDR2 sequences are GTSNPN and SVGIG (reference sequence). This CDR3 is built from 15 residues. J gave up 4 bases and V 1 base, and 7 bases lay outside the gene matches. The CDR3 spells CAWSEVAGGNQPQHF. Here the CDR3 DNA reads TGTGCCTGGAGTGAGGTGGCAGGGGGGAATCAGCCCCAGCATTTT.

This chain links TRBV5-5 with TRBJ2-7, with TRBD2 matching 12 bases. The CDR3 loop spans 16 amino acids. Germline V gene data show CDR1 as SGHKS and CDR2 as YYEKEE (reference sequence). V lost 4 bases to trimming and J lost 2 bases; unmatched junction nucleotides: 7. CDR3 amino acids: CASSIGLAGPTYEQYF. The CDR3 coding sequence is TGTGCCAGCAGCATCGGACTAGCGGGACCCACCTACGAGCAGTACTTC.

The chain has TRBV6-6 and TRBJ1-6; 10 positions agree with TRBD1. The V gene end was trimmed by 5 bases and the J gene end by 12 bases; junction bases not matched to a gene: 4. In germline, CDR1 is MNHNY, CDR2 SVGAGI (reference sequence). This CDR3 has 13 residues. The CDR3 bases are TGTGCCAGCAGTCGACAGGGGGCAGAACCCCTCCACTTT. Translating it yields CASSRQGAEPLHF.

This chain joins TRBV7-9 and TRBJ1-2, with D perhaps matching TRBD1 (6 bases). Per germline, CDR1 SEHNR and CDR2 FQNEAQ (reference sequence). The CDR3 sequence is 15 residues long. Trimming stripped 1 base from V and 6 bases from J, with 15 bases between. For the CDR3, the DNA is TGTGCCAGCAGCTTAGTTGTTGGACAGACTCATGGCTACACCTTC. Its protein product is CASSLVVGQTHGYTF.

This sequence joins TRBV27 and TRBJ2-2; no firm D call. Germline CDR1 is MNHEY and CDR2 is SMNVEV (reference sequence). CDR3 length equals 15 residues. Trimming left V 3 bases short and J 3 bases short, with 11 bases between. The CDR3 DNA follows: TGTGCCAGCAGTTTCTCCGACACCCACACCGGGGAGCTGTTTTTT. Encoded protein: CASSFSDTHTGELFF.

This clone was seen more than once but under ten times. V gene TRBV24-1 combines with J gene TRBJ2-7; 11 nucleotides align to TRBD1. The CDR3 sequence is 15 residues long. The V and J ends lost 4 bases and 3 bases, in that order; junction bases with no gene match: 4. Germline V CDR1 and CDR2: KGHDR, SFDVKD. The CDR3 protein is CATSDSGTGGYEQYF. The CDR3 DNA follows: TGTGCCACCAGTGACTCCGGGACAGGGGGCTACGAGCAGTACTTC.

V usage is TRBV6-2 or TRBV6-3 and J usage is TRBJ1-2; D may be TRBD1 (6 bases). Germline-derived CDR1 and CDR2 are MNHEY and SVGEGT. The CDR3 contains 11 residues. Trimming took off 5 bases at V and 10 bases at J, with 11 bases between the two ends. The CDR3 region has the DNA TGTGCCAGCAGTATCCAGGGGCCCTACACCTTC. It specifies CASSIQGPYTF.

The gene calls are TRBV18 and TRBJ2-1; 11 nucleotides line up with TRBD2. V was pared by 0 bases and J by 9 bases, with 10 bases of the junction left unmatched. This CDR3 contains 17 residues. The germline V gene encodes CDR1 KGHSH and CDR2 LQKENI. The CDR3 DNA is TGTGCCAGCTCACCACCTACCCTAGCGGGAGGCGGTAGTGAGCAGTTCTTC. Its protein product is CASSPPTLAGGGSEQFF.

The chain has TRBV19 and TRBJ1-1; TRBD1 might be the D (5 bases). Germline-derived CDR1 and CDR2 are LNHDA and SQIVND (reference sequence). Between the trimmed V and J ends, which lost 4 bases and 1 base, there was a span of 13 bases. The CDR3 spans 15 residues. The CDR3 here is CASSTRGEANTEAFF. CDR3 bases: TGTGCCAGTAGTACCCGGGGGGAAGCGAACACTGAAGCTTTCTTT.